This TCR beta chain appears in the sequencing data of a study of OX40 agonist ivuxolimab in advanced cancers. Measured with immunoSEQ multiplex PCR; TCRdb has only the in-frame clones, and not every one. The data contain fewer than 70,000 clones, roughly nine tenths of them seen just once; the ten biggest clones take up around 15%. This clone was seen a few times. The antigen is not known. Unmatched junction bases numbered 7, after V lost 5 bases and J lost 1 base. The germline gives CDR1 MNHNY, CDR2 SVGAGI (reference sequence). This CDR3 contains 16 residues. Study-level results: Low normalized T-cell clonal expansion was also seen in some nonresponders.

V gene TRBV6-6 combines with J gene TRBJ2-3; 9 bases map to TRBD2. The TCR was taken from an adult with an advanced solid tumor such as melanoma, head and neck, liver or kidney cancer. Sequenced material: CD4+ or CD8+ T cells sorted from blood, taken in a trial of the OX40 agonist ivuxolimab. CDR3 nucleotides: TGTGCCAGCAGTGCTCCGGGACTAGCCGGCACAGATACGCAGTATTTT. Translated: CASSAPGLAGTDTQYF.